This T cell receptor beta chain emerged from a study of CD8 T cells in ankylosing spondylitis (dated by TCRdb to 2017 to 2019). The study in broad terms: The study profiled T cell receptor beta repertoires in healthy donors and ankylosing spondylitis patients to find disease-linked TCR variants. Samples of peripheral blood were taken, and for ankylosing spondylitis patients, synovial fluid was collected as well. In total, the full study cohort was made up of nearly 110 healthy donors and approximately 24 ankylosing spondylitis patients.

As regards this clonotype: The target of this receptor is not known. Base qualities were left out, and no much larger clone turns up one base away.

The sequencer listed for this sample is Illumina HiSeq 2500. TCR beta libraries were prepared by quantitative 5'-RACE with molecular barcodes. Under the source paper's analysis protocol: Disease-linked TCR variants were identified with a new computational method built on a probabilistic model of VDJ rearrangement. TCRdb reprocessing: public reads trimmed at Q25 with fastp, clones called with MiXCR, in-frame beta chains kept. Every distinct CDR3 protein forms one entry, paired with its most common genes and DNA. The V and J calls come from TCRdb's annotation, not from the publication. In all, the sample holds around 90,000 distinct CDR3 sequences, and 27% of those were seen once. The top ten constitute about 60% of the sample. General study outcomes and caveats: Some TCR beta motif variants had previously been reported in synovial fluid and blood of reactive arthritis patients, which suggested common disease-initiation mechanisms. A TCR beta motif of several highly homologous amino acid variants appeared characteristic of blood from ankylosing spondylitis patients. The disease-linked clones were reported as significantly enriched in matched synovial fluid samples from ankylosing spondylitis patients. In peripheral blood, the disease-linked clones were found at relatively low frequencies and had a CD8+ phenotype.

CDR1 and CDR2 (SGHVS, FNYEAQ) derive from the germline V gene. There are 15 amino acids in the CDR3, from cysteine to phenylalanine inclusive. The CDR3 DNA has 45 bases and is translated from base 1. V gives up 3 bases and J gives up 1 base, and the segment between their germline ends measures 11 bases. Rearrangement joined TRBV7-6 to TRBJ2-3; TRBD2 is perhaps the D gene, given 5 matching bases. The receptor was isolated from a male donor with ankylosing spondylitis or in good health (not recorded which). The specimen was blood, either unsorted or a sorted T cell fraction (not recorded which). CDR3 loop: CASSLEPRGTDTQYF. The nucleotide sequence reads as follows: TGTGCCAGCAGCTTGGAGCCGAGGGGCACAGATACGCAGTATTTT.